One and the same sample provided the 18 T cell receptor beta chains below, sequenced in a study of T cell responses to AZD1222 COVID-19 vaccine. Using immunoSEQ multiplex PCR, the repertoire was profiled, and TCRdb retains in-frame clones only, with some absent. The sample has around 100,000 clones; around nine tenths are singletons. Sequencing was performed on peripheral blood, taken 28 days after the second dose of the MenACWY control vaccine. Every receptor here comes from an adult who received the MenACWY meningococcal vaccine as a control.

V and J are TRBV2 and TRBJ2-5; 9 nucleotides align to TRBD2. The V gene end was trimmed by 7 bases and the J gene end by 4 bases; junction bases not matched to a gene: 13. This CDR3 has 16 amino acids. Germline V gene lookup returns CDR1 SNHLY and CDR2 FYNNEI. The chain's CDR3 is CASKERSGGLGETQYF. The CDR3 DNA sequence: TGTGCCAGCAAGGAGCGTAGCGGGGGCCTGGGAGAGACCCAGTACTTC. The whole variable domain, filled in from reference TRBV2 and TRBJ2-5, reads EPEVTQTPSHQVTQMGQEVILRCVPISNHLYFYWYRQILGQKVEFLVSFYNNEISEKSEIFDDQFSVERPDGSNFTLKIRSTKLEDSAMYFCASKERSGGLGETQYFGPGTRLLVL.

The chain couples TRBV2 to TRBJ1-3; 8 bases fit TRBD1. Germline CDR1 reads SNHLY; CDR2 reads FYNNEI. The CDR3 length is 16 residues. Unmatched junction bases numbered 7, after V lost 3 bases and J lost 3 bases. CDR3 sequence reads: CASSDSQGVRGNTIYF. As DNA, the CDR3 is TGTGCCAGCAGTGACTCACAGGGGGTTCGTGGAAACACCATATATTTT. The full variable domain, in which reference TRBV2 and TRBJ1-3 provide the parts outside the CDR3, is EPEVTQTPSHQVTQMGQEVILRCVPISNHLYFYWYRQILGQKVEFLVSFYNNEISEKSEIFDDQFSVERPDGSNFTLKIRSTKLEDSAMYFCASSDSQGVRGNTIYFGEGSWLTVV.

To note about this clone: Other DNA sequences from this sample encode an identical CDR3 as well. The chain uses TRBV4-3 and TRBJ2-7; D gene unclear. The CDR3 has 15 residues. In germline, CDR1 is LGHNA, CDR2 YSLEER. The V gene lost 1 base and the J gene lost 0 bases, with 10 bases spanning the gap. The CDR3 bases are TGCGCCAGCAGCCAAGTGCACGGTGCCTCCTACGAGCAGTACTTC. Protein sequence: CASSQVHGASYEQYF.

This clone was observed a few times. The chain links TRBV29-1 to TRBJ1-2; 7 nucleotides match TRBD1. Germline V gene lookup returns CDR1 SQVTM and CDR2 ANQGSEA. Losses at the gene ends were 7 bases for V and 2 bases for J; bases not matched to a gene: 4. The CDR3 is 12 residues long. DNA of the CDR3: TGCAGCGGCAGACAGGGAAACTATGGCTACACCTTC. It codes for CSGRQGNYGYTF.

This clone has just one count. CDR3: CASSSPPGVYEQYF. The CDR3 DNA sequence: TGTGCCAGCAGTTCCCCCCCCGGGGTGTACGAGCAGTACTTC. The gene calls are TRBV28 and TRBJ2-7, with D possibly matching TRBD2 (5 bases). Trimming removed 4 bases at V and 4 bases at J, with 14 bases between. There are 14 residues in the CDR3. From germline, CDR1 is MDHEN and CDR2 SYDVKM.

CDR3 amino acids: CAAQDRLYEQYF. DNA for the CDR3: TGTGCCGCCCAAGACCGGTTATACGAGCAGTACTTC. The rearrangement links TRBV10-3 to TRBJ2-7; no firm D call. CDR1 ENHRY and CDR2 SYGVKD come from the germline V gene. V shed 11 bases and J shed 4 bases, with 15 bases lying between them. The length of the CDR3 is 12 residues.

The chain uses TRBV5-6 and TRBJ1-6, with TRBD1 matching 8 bases. The CDR3 runs 17 residues. Germline loops: CDR1 SGHDT, CDR2 YYEEEE. V lost 4 bases, J lost 6 bases, and 12 bases stayed unmatched. In nucleotides, the CDR3 is TGTGCCAGCAGCCCTGTTCCAGGGGGCATGAGTAATTCACCCCTCCACTTT. This codes for CASSPVPGGMSNSPLHF.

V and J are TRBV18 and TRBJ2-3; D not resolved. V dropped 2 bases and J dropped 0 bases, with 9 bases sitting between them. Germline V gene lookup returns CDR1 KGHSH and CDR2 LQKENI. This CDR3 comprises 15 residues. The DNA for the CDR3 is TGTGCCAGCTCACCAAGAAGAGCTAGCACAGATACGCAGTATTTT. It encodes CASSPRRASTDTQYF.

This clone was recorded only once. This chain uses TRBV27 with TRBJ2-3; D may match TRBD1 or TRBD2 (5 bases each). CDR1 is MNHEY and CDR2 is SMNVEV in the germline V gene (reference sequence). This CDR3 has 13 residues. Deletions cut 5 bases from V and 8 bases from J, with 14 bases between. The CDR3 DNA is TGTGCCAGCAGTCCGGGACCAGCCGGTACGCAGTATTTT. Its protein is CASSPGPAGTQYF.

The rearrangement links TRBV9 to TRBJ1-6; possible D gene TRBD1, 5 bases. The germline V gene has CDR1 SGDLS and CDR2 YYNGEE. V was trimmed by 4 bases and J by 9 bases, leaving 17 bases between them. The CDR3 totals 15 residues. The CDR3 spells CASSPGGTALSPLHF. In nucleotides, the CDR3 is TGTGCCAGCAGCCCCGGGGGGACCGCTCTTTCACCCCTCCACTTT.

The V gene is TRBV19, the J gene TRBJ1-6; D possibly corresponds to TRBD1 (5 bases). The V end was cut by 4 bases, the J end by 7 bases, with 11 bases between. This CDR3 comprises 14 residues. Germline lookup yields CDR1 LNHDA and CDR2 SQIVND (reference sequence). CDR3 loop: CASSRGTDNSPLHF. The CDR3, as DNA: TGTGCCAGTAGTAGAGGGACCGACAATTCACCCCTCCACTTT.

A note on this clone: Other DNA sequences in the same sample also yield this CDR3. The genes are TRBV5-1 and TRBJ1-1; no clear D. Germline V gene sequence: CDR1 SGHRS, CDR2 YFSETQ. With 4 bases removed from V and 0 bases from J, the gap between germline ends came to 7 bases. This CDR3 spans 13 amino acids. The CDR3 sequence is CASSLGLNTEAFF. CDR3 nucleotide sequence: TGCGCCAGCAGCCTGGGTCTGAACACTGAAGCTTTCTTT.

V gene TRBV19 combines with J gene TRBJ1-1; the match to TRBD1 covers 7 bases. J was trimmed by 5 bases and V by 0 bases; bases with no gene match: 0. The CDR3 length is 13 residues. From germline, CDR1 is LNHDA and CDR2 SQIVND (reference sequence). The CDR3 sequence: CASSIDRGTEAFF. The CDR3 bases are TGTGCCAGTAGTATAGACAGGGGGACTGAAGCTTTCTTT.

This clone has just a few counts. The chain joins TRBV20-1 to TRBJ2-5, with D perhaps assigned TRBD1 or TRBD2 (5 bases each). With 3 bases removed from V and 0 bases from J, the gap between germline ends came to 14 bases. The length of the CDR3 is 15 residues. Germline CDR1 reads DFQATT; CDR2 reads SNEGSKA (reference sequence). The CDR3: CSASRGGRYQETQYF. The CDR3 DNA is TGCAGTGCTAGTCGGGGCGGGCGTTACCAAGAGACCCAGTACTTC.

The V gene is TRBV7-2, the J gene TRBJ2-7; the D gene is possibly TRBD2 (6 bases). The CDR3 sequence is 14 residues long. V was cut by 5 bases and J by 1 base, with 12 bases left in between. Germline V gene lookup returns CDR1 SGHTA and CDR2 FQGNSA. For the CDR3, the DNA is TGTGCCAGCAGCGAGGAGGGCTTTTCCTACGAGCAGTACTTC. It codes for CASSEEGFSYEQYF.

The V call is TRBV7-9, the J call TRBJ1-2; 7 bases fit TRBD1. V shed 5 bases, J shed 5 bases, and the junction held 11 bases outside the gene matches. Per germline, CDR1 SEHNR and CDR2 FQNEAQ (reference sequence). CDR3 length: 15 amino acids. The CDR3 spells CASSETAAGGYGYTF. The CDR3 DNA sequence: TGTGCCAGCAGCGAAACGGCGGCAGGGGGTTATGGCTACACCTTC.

This rearrangement joins TRBV28 to TRBJ2-7; 11 bases map to TRBD2. V lost 8 bases, J lost 3 bases, and 21 bases stayed unmatched. The CDR3 length is 19 residues. In germline, CDR1 is MDHEN, CDR2 SYDVKM. The CDR3 sequence: CASSGQTEVRLAGSYEQYF. The CDR3 region has the DNA TGTGCCAGCTCCGGACAGACCGAAGTTAGACTAGCGGGGAGCTACGAGCAGTACTTC.

The rearrangement joins TRBV5-6 to TRBJ1-2, with 8 bases lining up with TRBD1. The V segment lost 0 bases and the J segment 4 bases; nucleotides outside the gene matches: 5. Germline loops: CDR1 SGHDT, CDR2 YYEEEE. The CDR3 is made up of 15 amino acids. CDR3 sequence: CASSLGGQGTYGYTF. The CDR3, as DNA: TGTGCCAGCAGCTTGGGTGGACAGGGAACCTATGGCTACACCTTC.